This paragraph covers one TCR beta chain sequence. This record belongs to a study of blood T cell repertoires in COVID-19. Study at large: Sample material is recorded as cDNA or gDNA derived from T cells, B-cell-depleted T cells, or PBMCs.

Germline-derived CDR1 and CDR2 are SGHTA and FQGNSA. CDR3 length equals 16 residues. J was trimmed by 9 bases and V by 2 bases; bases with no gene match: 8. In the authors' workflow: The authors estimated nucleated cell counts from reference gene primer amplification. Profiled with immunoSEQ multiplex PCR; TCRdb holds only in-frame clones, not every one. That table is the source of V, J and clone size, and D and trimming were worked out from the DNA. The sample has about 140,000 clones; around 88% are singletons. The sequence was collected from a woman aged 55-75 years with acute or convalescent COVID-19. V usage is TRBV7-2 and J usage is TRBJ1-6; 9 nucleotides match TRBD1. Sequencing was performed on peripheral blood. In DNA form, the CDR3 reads TGTGCCAGCAGCTTACAGCGGGACAGGGCCAGTTCACCCCTCCACTTT. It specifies CASSLQRDRASSPLHF. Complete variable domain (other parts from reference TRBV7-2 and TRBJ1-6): GAGVSQSPSNKVTEKGKDVELRCDPISGHTALYWYRQSLGQGLEFLIYFQGNSAPDKSGLPSDRFSAERTGGSVSTLTIQRTQQEDSAVYLCASSLQRDRASSPLHFGNGTRLTVT.